One T cell receptor beta chain is described in this entry. Its antigen is currently unknown. CDR1 is SGHTA, CDR2 FQGNSA, per germline. The CDR3 is made up of 17 amino acids. The V end lost 3 bases, the J end lost 2 bases, and 18 bases lay between the germline ends. The data belong to a study of cytomegalovirus exposure and HLA in healthy donors. For the study at large: Earlier, some 170 million T cells were analyzed, and 90 million to 120 million unique TCR beta sequences were found among them.

The PCR used 60 Vbeta and 13 Jbeta primers. Data came from immunoSEQ multiplex PCR; TCRdb stores just in-frame clones and leaves some out. The table has more than 20,000 clones, 70% seen once. Study-wide results and caveats: Roughly uniform sequencing depth across donors was assumed, possibly incorrectly. A missense variant in DCLRE1C was later tied to TCR beta V- and J-gene trimming.

The sequence was obtained from a woman between 50 and 59 years old in good health and CMV-seronegative. Material: PBMCs. The J gene is TRBJ2-3, the V gene TRBV7-2; D perhaps matches TRBD1 (5 bases). The CDR3, as DNA: TGTGCCAGCAGCTTTAGAGGCCAAGGGGCTTCCACAGATACGCAGTATTTT. The encoded protein is CASSFRGQGASTDTQYF. Together with reference TRBV7-2 and TRBJ2-3, the CDR3 gives the full variable domain: GAGVSQSPSNKVTEKGKDVELRCDPISGHTALYWYRQSLGQGLEFLIYFQGNSAPDKSGLPSDRFSAERTGGSVSTLTIQRTQQEDSAVYLCASSFRGQGASTDTQYFGPGTRLTVL.